The rows below give T cell receptor beta chains drawn from one sample of a study of regulatory T cells in long-lasting Graves disease. TCRdb processed the multiplex PCR reads anew with MiXCR; each CDR3 protein has one entry. The table records about 420,000 distinct CDR3 sequences, about a quarter of them present only once. Sequenced material: peripheral blood mononuclear cells (PBMCs), taken when the disease was refractory, from a patient treated with antithyroid drugs. These receptors were taken from a female donor with Graves disease. Both conserved end residues are part of each CDR3. Each record gives: clone size, J gene, D gene, V gene, CDR3 DNA, CDR3 protein. A D gene is named only where the DNA matches it firmly. A row's size may be missing; if present it is once, few, many or a size class.

many TRBJ2-2 . TRBV6-1 TGTGCCAGCACCAACCCACACATCGCGGCCACCGGGGAGCTGTTTTTT CASTNPHIAATGELFF
. TRBJ1-4 TRBD1 TRBV20-1 TGCAGTGCCAGGACAGGGATCGGCGAAAAACTGTTTTTT CSARTGIGEKLFF
few TRBJ1-2 TRBD1 TRBV29-1 TGCAGCGTCCGCGGGATAGGGGACAGAGGGGATGGCTACACCTTC CSVRGIGDRGDGYTF
few TRBJ1-6 . TRBV9 TGTGCCAGCAGCCCCCAAACAGCGGATAATTCACCCCTCCACTTT CASSPQTADNSPLHF
few TRBJ2-1 TRBD2 TRBV11-1 TGTGCCAGCAGCCGGACCCGACTAGCGCCCGAGCAGTTCTTC CASSRTRLAPEQFF
. TRBJ1-1 . TRBV6-2/TRBV6-3 TGTGCCAGCAGCCCGGGGGGGGAAGAGGCTTTCTTT CASSPGGEEAFF
few TRBJ2-5 TRBD1 TRBV12-3/TRBV12-4 TGTGCCAGCAGTTTCTCGGACAGGGTGGAGACCCAGTACTTC CASSFSDRVETQYF
. TRBJ2-7 . TRBV12-3/TRBV12-4 TGTGCCAGCAGTTTCGACCCCTACGAGCAGTACTTC CASSFDPYEQYF
few TRBJ1-5 . TRBV2 TGTGCCAGCAGTCTTAGGGGGGGGAGTCAGCCCCAGCATTTT CASSLRGGSQPQHF
. TRBJ2-7 TRBD2 TRBV29-1 TGCAGCGTCTGGAGGACTAGCCCCTACGAGCAGTACTTC CSVWRTSPYEQYF
. TRBJ1-1 . TRBV24-1 TGTGCCACCACTTCGGCCGACACTGAAGCTTTCTTT CATTSADTEAFF
many TRBJ2-7 TRBD1 TRBV2 TGTGCCACCAGGACAGGGGTCACCTACGAGCAGTACTTC CATRTGVTYEQYF
. TRBJ2-7 . TRBV18 TGTGCCAGCTCACCAGGGTTCGGAGCGGGCGGCTACGAGCAGTACTTC CASSPGFGAGGYEQYF
. TRBJ2-5 . TRBV19 TGTGCCAGTAGTATCCCGACAGATCAAGAGACCCAGTACTTC CASSIPTDQETQYF
few TRBJ2-7 . TRBV29-1 TGCAGCGTTGAGTGGGGTGTTGACCACGAGCAGTACTTC CSVEWGVDHEQYF
. TRBJ2-1 . TRBV7-9 TGTGCCAGCAGCTTAGCGGTGGAGGATTGCTTCTTC CASSLAVEDCFF
few TRBJ1-3 . TRBV27 TGTGCCAGCAGTCTTACTAACCCGCAGACCTCTGGAAACACCATATATTTT CASSLTNPQTSGNTIYF
. TRBJ1-2 . TRBV6-1 TGTGCCAGCAGCAGGGTAATAGGGGATGGCTACACCTTC CASSRVIGDGYTF
many TRBJ2-7 . TRBV10-2 TGCGCCAGCAGTGGAAGAACTTCCTACGAGCAGTACTTC CASSGRTSYEQYF
few TRBJ1-1 . TRBV5-1 TGCGCCAGCAGCACCCAGGGTTCGGGGAACACTGAAGCTTTCTTT CASSTQGSGNTEAFF
. TRBJ2-6 TRBD2 TRBV19 TGTGCCAGTATGGCGGGAGATTCGGCTGGGGCCAACGTCCTGACTTTC CASMAGDSAGANVLTF
. TRBJ1-6 . TRBV7-9 TGTGCCAGCAGCCAAGCCCGCGAGGGTTCACCCCTCCACTTT CASSQAREGSPLHF
. TRBJ2-2 . TRBV11-1 TGTGCCAGCAGCCCACCTACCAGGGGGGCAGGGGGGTCGAACACCGGGGAGCTGTTTTTT CASSPPTRGAGGSNTGELFF
few TRBJ2-7 TRBD2 TRBV12-3/TRBV12-4 TGTGCCAGCAGCCACGACCGACTAGCGGGAGGGTACGAGCAGTACTTC CASSHDRLAGGYEQYF
many TRBJ2-7 . TRBV6-1 TGTGCCAGCAGTGGGAAACAGGGCCCCGAGCAGTACTTC CASSGKQGPEQYF
many TRBJ1-5 . TRBV6-1 TGTGCCAGCAGCACGGACGGTTTCAATCAGCCCCAGCATTTT CASSTDGFNQPQHF
few TRBJ2-2 . TRBV15 TGTGCCACCAGCAAAGCAGGGGGGGAGCTGTTTTTT CATSKAGGELFF
few TRBJ2-7 TRBD1 TRBV13 TGTGCCAGCAGCTTAGGGAGGGGGAGACAGGGGAGCAACGAGCAGTACTTC CASSLGRGRQGSNEQYF
many TRBJ2-5 TRBD2 TRBV6-1 TGTGCCAGCAGCATCGGGACTAGCGGGAGTACGCGGGAGACCCAGTACTTC CASSIGTSGSTRETQYF
. TRBJ2-7 . TRBV28 TGTGCCAGCAGTTTAGAGGGGCGCTGGGGGCAGTACTTC CASSLEGRWGQYF
. TRBJ1-1 . TRBV25-1 TGTGCCAGCAGTGAGATGGACATGAACACTGAAGCTTTCTTT CASSEMDMNTEAFF
. TRBJ1-5 TRBD1 TRBV19 TGTGCCAGTAGTGCGGGACAGGCAGGGCACCAGCCCCAGCATTTT CASSAGQAGHQPQHF
. TRBJ1-2 TRBD1 TRBV6-2/TRBV6-3 TGTGTCAGCACCGACAGGGTCGGCTACACCTTC CVSTDRVGYTF
. TRBJ1-5 . TRBV5-1 TGCGCCAGCAGCTTCGGTAGCAGTGATAGCAATCAGCCCCAGCATTTT CASSFGSSDSNQPQHF
many TRBJ2-7 . TRBV20-1 TGCAGTGCTAGCGTCCTAGACGGTAACGAGCAGTACTTC CSASVLDGNEQYF
many TRBJ2-5 . TRBV7-2 TGTGCCAGCAGCCGACGGGAAATGGGGGAGACCCAGTACTTC CASSRREMGETQYF
. TRBJ2-1 . TRBV30 TGTGCCTGGGGGAGCGTTGAGCAGTTCTTC CAWGSVEQFF
few TRBJ2-7 . TRBV5-1 TGCGCCAGCAGGGTCGGGGCCGCTCCGACCTACGAGCAGTACTTC CASRVGAAPTYEQYF
many TRBJ2-7 TRBD2 TRBV2 TGTGCCAGCAGTACCCGGACTAGCGGAGCATACGAGCAGTACTTC CASSTRTSGAYEQYF
. TRBJ2-7 TRBD1 TRBV7-9 TGTGCCAGCGTCTCAGGGGGCGCCTACGAGCAGTACTTC CASVSGGAYEQYF
many TRBJ2-7 . TRBV6-1 TGTGCCAGCAGTGAAGTGGGCAGGGCGGTCTACGAGCAGTACTTC CASSEVGRAVYEQYF
many TRBJ2-7 . TRBV29-1 TGCAGCGTTGGCTACCGGGACCTCTACGAGCAGTACTTC CSVGYRDLYEQYF
. TRBJ1-1 TRBD1 TRBV5-4 TGTGCCAGCAGCCGCGGGACAGGGGGTCCGAACACTGAAGCTTTCTTT CASSRGTGGPNTEAFF